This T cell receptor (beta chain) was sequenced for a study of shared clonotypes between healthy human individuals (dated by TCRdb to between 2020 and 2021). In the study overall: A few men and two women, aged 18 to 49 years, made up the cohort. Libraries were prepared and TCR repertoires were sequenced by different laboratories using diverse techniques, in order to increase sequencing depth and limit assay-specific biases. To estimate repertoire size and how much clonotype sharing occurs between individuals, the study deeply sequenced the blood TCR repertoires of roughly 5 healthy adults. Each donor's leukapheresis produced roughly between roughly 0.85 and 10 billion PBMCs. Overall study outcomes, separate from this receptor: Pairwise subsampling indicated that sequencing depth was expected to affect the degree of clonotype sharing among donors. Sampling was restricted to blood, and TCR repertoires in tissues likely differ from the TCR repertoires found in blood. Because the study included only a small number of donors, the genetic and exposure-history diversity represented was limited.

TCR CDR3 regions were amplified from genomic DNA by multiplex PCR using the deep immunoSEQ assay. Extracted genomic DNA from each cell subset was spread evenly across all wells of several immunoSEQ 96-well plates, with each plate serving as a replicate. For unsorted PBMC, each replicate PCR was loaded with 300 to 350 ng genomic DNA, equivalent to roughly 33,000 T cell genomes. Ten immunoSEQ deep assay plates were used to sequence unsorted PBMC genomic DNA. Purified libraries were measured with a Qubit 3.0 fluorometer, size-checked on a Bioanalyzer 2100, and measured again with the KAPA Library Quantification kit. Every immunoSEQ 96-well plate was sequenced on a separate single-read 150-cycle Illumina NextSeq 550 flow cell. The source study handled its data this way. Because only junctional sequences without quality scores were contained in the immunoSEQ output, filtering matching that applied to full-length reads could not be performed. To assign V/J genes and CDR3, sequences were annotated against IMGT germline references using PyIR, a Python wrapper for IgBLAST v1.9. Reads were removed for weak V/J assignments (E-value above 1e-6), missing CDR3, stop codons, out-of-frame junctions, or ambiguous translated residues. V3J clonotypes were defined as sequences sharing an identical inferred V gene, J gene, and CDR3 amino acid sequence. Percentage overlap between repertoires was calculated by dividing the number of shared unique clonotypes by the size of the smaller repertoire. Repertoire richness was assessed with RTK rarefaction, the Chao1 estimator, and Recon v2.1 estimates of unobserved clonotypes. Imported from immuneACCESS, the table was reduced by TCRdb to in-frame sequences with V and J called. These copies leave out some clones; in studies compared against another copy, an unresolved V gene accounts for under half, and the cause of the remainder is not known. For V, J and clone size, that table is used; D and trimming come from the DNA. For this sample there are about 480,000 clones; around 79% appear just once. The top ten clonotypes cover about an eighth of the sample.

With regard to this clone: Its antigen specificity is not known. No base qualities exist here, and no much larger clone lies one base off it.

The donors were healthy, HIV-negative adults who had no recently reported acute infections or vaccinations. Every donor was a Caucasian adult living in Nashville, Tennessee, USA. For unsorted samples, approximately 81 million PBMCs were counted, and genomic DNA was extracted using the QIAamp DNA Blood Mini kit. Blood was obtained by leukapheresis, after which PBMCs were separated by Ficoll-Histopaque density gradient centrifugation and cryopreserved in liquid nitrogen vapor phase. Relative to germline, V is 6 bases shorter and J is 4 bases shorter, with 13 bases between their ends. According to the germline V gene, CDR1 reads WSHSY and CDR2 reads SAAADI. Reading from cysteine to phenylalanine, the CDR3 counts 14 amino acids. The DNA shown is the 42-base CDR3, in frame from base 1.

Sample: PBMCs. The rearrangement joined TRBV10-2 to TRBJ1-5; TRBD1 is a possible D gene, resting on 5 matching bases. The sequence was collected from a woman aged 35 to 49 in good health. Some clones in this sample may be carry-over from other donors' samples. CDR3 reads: CASRRGGTNQPQHF. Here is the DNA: TGCGCCAGCAGGCGGGGGGGGACGAATCAGCCCCAGCATTTT.